This TCR beta chain was captured by sequencing in a study of cytomegalovirus exposure and HLA in healthy donors. The study ran its PCR with 60 Vbeta and 13 Jbeta primers. Repertoires were generated with immunoSEQ multiplex PCR, while TCRdb's copy carries only in-frame clones and drops some. The data hold fewer than 250,000 clones, with around 81% observed a single time. V was clipped by 5 bases and J by 4 bases, with 19 bases between them. This CDR3 has 16 amino acids. Per germline, CDR1 SGHTA and CDR2 FQGNSA. This sequence originates from a woman in her fifties or sixties in good health and CMV-seropositive. The rearrangement joins TRBV7-2 to TRBJ2-3; tentatively, D is TRBD2 (6 bases). Sample: PBMCs. CDR3: CASSPGGAVVADTQYF. CDR3 bases: TGTGCCAGCAGCCCCGGCGGGGCTGTTGTAGCAGATACGCAGTATTTT.